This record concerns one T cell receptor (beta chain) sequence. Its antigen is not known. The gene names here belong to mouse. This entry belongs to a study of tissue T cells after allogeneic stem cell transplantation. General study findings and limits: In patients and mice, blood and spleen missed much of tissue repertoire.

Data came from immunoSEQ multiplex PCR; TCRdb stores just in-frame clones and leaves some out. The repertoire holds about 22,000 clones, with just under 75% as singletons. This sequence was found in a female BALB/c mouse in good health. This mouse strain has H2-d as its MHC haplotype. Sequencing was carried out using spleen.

CDR3 sequence reads: CASSIGGHEQYF. The sequenced part of the CDR3 DNA is TGTGCCAGCAGTATAGGGGGGCATGAACAGTAC. The chain recombines TRBV19 with TRBJ2-7; D is possibly TRBD1 or TRBD2 (6 bases each). The read ends 1 residue shy of where the CDR3 ends; the end is completed using the germline J gene. Trimming pared 0 bases from V and 5 bases from J, leaving 6 bases between. From germline, CDR1 is FNHDT and CDR2 SITEND (reference sequence). The CDR3 spans 12 residues.